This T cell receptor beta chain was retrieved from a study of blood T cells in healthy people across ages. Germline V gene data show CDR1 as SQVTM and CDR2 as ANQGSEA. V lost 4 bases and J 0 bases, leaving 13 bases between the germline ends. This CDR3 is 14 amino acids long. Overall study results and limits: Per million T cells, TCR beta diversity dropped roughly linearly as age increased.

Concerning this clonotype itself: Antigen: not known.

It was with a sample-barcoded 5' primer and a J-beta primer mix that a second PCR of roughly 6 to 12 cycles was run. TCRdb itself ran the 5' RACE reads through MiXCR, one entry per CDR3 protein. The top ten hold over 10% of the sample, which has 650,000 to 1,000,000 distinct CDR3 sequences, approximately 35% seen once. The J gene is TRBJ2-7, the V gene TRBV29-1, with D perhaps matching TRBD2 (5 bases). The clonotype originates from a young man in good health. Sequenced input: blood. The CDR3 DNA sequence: TGCAGCGTTGGAAAGCGGCAAAGCTCCTACGAGCAGTACTTC. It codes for CSVGKRQSSYEQYF.